This T cell receptor delta chain was sequenced in a study of gamma-delta chains in newborns, infants, children. Whole-study context: Innate gammadelta T cells reportedly expand polyclonally right after birth, driven by microbial exposure, per the title.

Only a few counts were recorded for this clone. One base away lies a much larger clone, so this may be a sequencing read error. Additional DNA sequences in this sample encode the identical CDR3. TCRdb re-called the reads through CATT. The sample contains a few thousand delta-chain clones, about 4.3% of which appear only once. This CDR3 is 18 amino acids long. Trimming at V came to 3 bases and at J to 0 bases, leaving 3 bases not matched to a gene. Germline V gives CDR1 GEAIGNYY, CDR2 EKD. This clonotype was sampled from a child who was a newborn, infant or young child, either healthy, febrile or measles-vaccinated (not recorded which). The chain joins TRDV2 to TRDJ3, with 11 nucleotides matching TRDD3. Material for sequencing was blood. CDR3: CACDLLGDSSWDTRQMFF. In DNA, the CDR3 is TGTGCCTGTGACCTACTGGGGGATAGCTCCTGGGACACCCGACAGATGTTTTTC.